The 24 T cell receptor beta chains below come from one sample, sequenced in a study of PD-1 blockade in classical Hodgkin lymphoma. Specified time point: cycle 4 day 1 (C4D1), after less than seven weeks of nivolumab. Relapse after autologous stem cell transplantation occurred in every patient, and brentuximab vedotin exposure varied. Some clones are missing from TCRdb's copy, which holds only in-frame ones; the method was immunoSEQ multiplex PCR. The sample shows tens of thousands of clones, 87% of them seen only once. The starting material was peripheral blood mononuclear cells (PBMCs), obtained before the fourth cycle of nivolumab. The receptor source for this set is a human donor with classical Hodgkin lymphoma.

The sample holds a few counts of this clone. The chain recombines TRBV7-3 with TRBJ1-1; D might be TRBD1 (5 bases). Per germline, CDR1 SGHTA and CDR2 FQGTGA. This CDR3 is built from 13 residues. V lost 4 bases, J lost 0 bases, and 6 bases lay in between. CDR3 sequence reads: CASSSGMNTEAFF. The CDR3, as DNA: TGTGCCAGCAGCTCAGGGATGAACACTGAAGCTTTCTTT.

CDR3 sequence (DNA): TGCGCCAGCAGCTTGGGACAGATCTCTGGAAACACCATATATTTT. It codes for CASSLGQISGNTIYF. The J gene is TRBJ1-3, the V gene TRBV5-1; possible D gene TRBD1, 5 bases. This CDR3 is built from 15 residues. CDR1 and CDR2 from the germline V gene are SGHRS and YFSETQ. Trimming cost V 0 bases and J 0 bases, with 7 bases left between them.

The chain uses TRBV5-1 and TRBJ2-2; TRBD1 matches at 7 bases. The CDR3 totals 13 residues. Germline loops: CDR1 SGHRS, CDR2 YFSETQ. V lost 3 bases to trimming and J lost 6 bases; unmatched junction nucleotides: 2. Here the CDR3 reads CASSSQGPGELFF. The CDR3 bases are TGCGCCAGCAGCTCACAGGGGCCCGGGGAGCTGTTTTTT.

The chain has TRBV19 and TRBJ1-2; 7 bases align to TRBD1. CDR3 length: 16 amino acids. CDR1 LNHDA and CDR2 SQIVND come from the germline V gene (reference sequence). Trimming at V came to 4 bases and at J to 1 base, leaving 9 bases not matched to a gene. The CDR3 DNA reads TGTGCCAGTAGTAAGACAGGGAAACAAAATAACTATGGCTACACCTTC. Translating it yields CASSKTGKQNNYGYTF. Combining the CDR3 with reference TRBV19 and TRBJ1-2 gives the whole variable domain DGGITQSPKYLFRKEGQNVTLSCEQNLNHDAMYWYRQDPGQGLRLIYYSQIVNDFQKGDIAEGYSVSREKKESFPLTVTSAQKNPTAFYLCASSKTGKQNNYGYTFGSGTRLTVV.

The gene calls are TRBV5-1 and TRBJ1-1; a weak D match, TRBD1 (5 bases). Germline V CDR1 and CDR2: SGHRS, YFSETQ. The length of the CDR3 is 13 residues. V was clipped by 4 bases and J by 5 bases, with 12 bases between them. The CDR3 region is CASSPWGWTEAFF. The CDR3 DNA is TGCGCCAGCAGCCCATGGGGGTGGACTGAAGCTTTCTTT.

The V call is TRBV11-2, the J call TRBJ1-5; D is undetermined. V was shortened by 1 base and J by 2 bases, with 9 bases between the two germline ends. In germline, CDR1 is SGHAT, CDR2 FQNNGV. The CDR3 length is 15 residues. CDR3 sequence (DNA): TGTGCCAGCAGCTTAGGACGATCCGGCAATCAGCCCCAGCATTTT. It codes for CASSLGRSGNQPQHF.

CDR3 coding DNA: TGCGCCAGCAGTGAGTTGGCAGGGTACACCATGAACACTGAAGCTTTCTTT. It translates to CASSELAGYTMNTEAFF. The chain recombines TRBV10-1 with TRBJ1-1; perhaps TRBD1 as D (5 bases). The germline V gene encodes CDR1 WNHNN and CDR2 SYGVQD (reference sequence). Trimming removed 1 base at V and 0 bases at J, with 15 bases between. This CDR3 comprises 17 residues.

Written as DNA, the CDR3 is TGTGCCAGCAGCAAAGTAAGGGGGACTGAAGCTTTCTTT. Residues: CASSKVRGTEAFF. The chain carries TRBV21-1 and TRBJ1-1; the D segment call TRBD1 is taken from the table without a DNA check. TRBV21-1 is termed a pseudogene. This CDR3 is 13 amino acids long.

The J gene is TRBJ2-2, the V gene TRBV6-6; D not resolved. V lost 6 bases and J lost 9, with 11 bases in between. Germline V lookup: CDR1 MNHNY, CDR2 SVGAGI (reference sequence). The CDR3 covers 12 residues. The DNA of the CDR3 is TGTGCCAGCAGCCAACCAGACTGGGAGCTGTTTTTT. Translating gives CASSQPDWELFF.

J is TRBJ2-5 and V is TRBV19; weak D call: TRBD2 (7 bases). This CDR3 contains 16 residues. V gave up 3 bases and J gave up 5 bases, with 19 bases separating them. Germline V gives CDR1 LNHDA, CDR2 SQIVND (reference sequence). The CDR3 sequence is CASSMGWGGVFETQYF. The CDR3 DNA reads TGTGCCAGTAGTATGGGTTGGGGGGGCGTTTTTGAGACCCAGTACTTC. Filled out from reference TRBV19 and TRBJ2-5, the complete variable domain reads DGGITQSPKYLFRKEGQNVTLSCEQNLNHDAMYWYRQDPGQGLRLIYYSQIVNDFQKGDIAEGYSVSREKKESFPLTVTSAQKNPTAFYLCASSMGWGGVFETQYFGPGTRLLVL.

The V gene is TRBV6-1, the J gene TRBJ2-7; tentative D call: TRBD2 (7 bases). V was shortened by 3 bases and J by 5 bases, with 17 bases between the two germline ends. Per germline, CDR1 MNHNS and CDR2 SASEGT. The CDR3 runs to 15 residues. CDR3 DNA: TGTGCCAGCAGTGACGCCGGGGGGCGTTCCCACGAGCAGTACTTC. The encoded protein is CASSDAGGRSHEQYF.

V usage is TRBV5-6 and J usage is TRBJ2-1, with D tentatively TRBD1 or TRBD2 (5 bases each). This CDR3 has 16 amino acids. CDR1 is SGHDT and CDR2 is YYEEEE in the germline V gene. Trimming cost V 4 bases and J 0 bases, with 14 bases left between them. The CDR3 sequence: CASSPPGAPSYNEQFF. The CDR3 nucleotides are TGTGCCAGCAGCCCCCCCGGGGCACCCTCCTACAATGAGCAGTTCTTC.

The chain joins TRBV7-3 to TRBJ2-2; D gene ambiguous. The germline V gene has CDR1 SGHTA and CDR2 FQGTGA. V lost 0 bases and J 6 bases, leaving 2 bases between the germline ends. The CDR3 sequence is 12 residues long. The CDR3 protein is CASSLTAGELFF. DNA of the CDR3: TGTGCCAGCAGCTTAACGGCCGGGGAGCTGTTTTTT.

This chain links TRBV5-1 with TRBJ1-6; tentative D call: TRBD1 (6 bases). The ends were cut back, 4 bases at V and 6 bases at J, with 11 bases in the middle. The CDR3 is made up of 14 amino acids. Germline-derived CDR1 and CDR2 are SGHRS and YFSETQ. CDR3 nucleotides: TGCGCCAGCAGCGCGAAGGACAGTAATTCACCCCTCCACTTT. Protein product: CASSAKDSNSPLHF.

Details on this clone: The sample holds other DNA sequences that translate to the same CDR3. CDR3: CASSLLGADTQYF. Written as DNA, the CDR3 is TGTGCCAGCAGTTTATTGGGGGCAGATACGCAGTATTTT. This chain connects TRBV28 to TRBJ2-3; perhaps D is TRBD1 or TRBD2 (5 bases each). This CDR3 spans 13 amino acids. Germline lookup yields CDR1 MDHEN and CDR2 SYDVKM. V lost 1 base, J lost 4 bases, and 6 bases lay in between.

The genes are TRBV30 and TRBJ1-1; no firm D call. The CDR3 length is 12 residues. Germline lookup yields CDR1 GTSNPN and CDR2 SVGIG (reference sequence). The V end was cut by 2 bases, the J end by 1 base, with 5 bases between. The CDR3 sequence is CAWSHQNTEAFF. In nucleotides, the CDR3 is TGTGCCTGGAGTCACCAGAACACTGAAGCTTTCTTT. The complete variable domain, with remaining parts taken from reference TRBV30 and TRBJ1-1, reads SQTIHQWPATLVQPVGSPLSLECTVEGTSNPNLYWYRQAAGRGLQLLFYSVGIGQISSEVPQNLSASRPQDRQFILSSKKLLLSDSGFYLCAWSHQNTEAFFGQGTRLTVV.

The rearrangement uses TRBV5-1 and TRBJ2-2; D tentatively reads TRBD1 or TRBD2 (5 bases each). In germline, CDR1 is SGHRS, CDR2 YFSETQ. The ends were cut back, 5 bases at V and 8 bases at J, with 22 bases in the middle. The CDR3 runs to 16 residues. The CDR3 is CASSTTGTSSAGELFF. CDR3 in DNA: TGCGCCAGCAGTACTACCGGGACGTCATCGGCAGGGGAGCTGTTTTTT.

The V call is TRBV28, the J call TRBJ2-3; D is possibly TRBD1 (5 bases). The CDR3 runs 13 residues. The germline V gene has CDR1 MDHEN and CDR2 SYDVKM. V lost 10 bases, J lost 0 bases, and 11 bases lay in between. The CDR3 DNA sequence: TGTGCCACCAGGGTCCCTAGCACAGATACGCAGTATTTT. Translation: CATRVPSTDTQYF. Using reference TRBV28 and TRBJ2-3 for the parts outside the CDR3, the full variable domain is DVKVTQSSRYLVKRTGEKVFLECVQDMDHENMFWYRQDPGLGLRLIYFSYDVKMKEKGDIPEGYSVSREKKERFSLILESASTNQTSMYLCATRVPSTDTQYFGPGTRLTVL.

The CDR3 region is CASSQTPSTDTQYF. The CDR3 coding sequence is TGTGCCAGTAGCCAGACCCCTAGCACAGATACGCAGTATTTT. The V and J genes are TRBV19 and TRBJ2-3; no definite D call. This CDR3 is 14 amino acids long. The germline V and J ends were trimmed by 6 bases and 0 bases, with 10 bases remaining between them. Germline values: CDR1 LNHDA, CDR2 SQIVND (reference sequence).

The chain couples TRBV6-5 to TRBJ1-1; D might be TRBD1 (5 bases). The CDR3 is 13 amino acids. Germline V gene data show CDR1 as MNHEY and CDR2 as SVGAGI. V was clipped by 10 bases and J by 4 bases, with 16 bases between them. CDR3: CATGWEVGTEAFF. CDR3 DNA sequence: TGTGCCACAGGGTGGGAGGTTGGCACTGAAGCTTTCTTT.

The chain carries TRBV10-3 and TRBJ2-2; D perhaps matches TRBD1 (5 bases). With 3 bases removed from V and 6 bases from J, the gap between germline ends came to 8 bases. Germline V gene lookup returns CDR1 ENHRY and CDR2 SYGVKD. The CDR3 sequence is 13 residues long. As DNA, the CDR3 is TGTGCCATCAGTGACAGGGTAGCCGGGGAGCTGTTTTTT. It codes for CAISDRVAGELFF.

This chain connects TRBV5-1 to TRBJ1-1, with TRBD1 matching 10 bases. The V gene end was trimmed by 4 bases and the J gene end by 4 bases; junction bases not matched to a gene: 7. The CDR3 covers 15 residues. Germline assignment: CDR1 SGHRS and CDR2 YFSETQ. The chain's CDR3 is CASSAATGGGTEAFF. CDR3 bases: TGCGCCAGCAGCGCCGCGACAGGGGGCGGCACTGAAGCTTTCTTT.

The chain employs TRBV5-5 and TRBJ1-5; no reliable D call. CDR3 length: 15 residues. V lost 0 bases and J lost 5, with 12 bases in between. Germline CDR1 is SGHKS and CDR2 is YYEKEE (reference sequence). The CDR3 bases are TGTGCCAGCAGCTTGGGGCAGGTTGGAGATCAGCCCCAGCATTTT. It codes for CASSLGQVGDQPQHF.

The chain is built from TRBV29-1 and TRBJ1-1; maybe TRBD1 (5 bases). The CDR3 spans 11 residues. Germline V lookup: CDR1 SQVTM, CDR2 ANQGSEA. V lost 3 bases and J lost 8, with 10 bases in between. The CDR3 loop reads CSVEAGIEAFF. The CDR3 DNA reads as TGCAGCGTTGAGGCAGGGATCGAAGCTTTCTTT.